This T cell receptor beta chain came from a study of spatial heterogeneity in lung cancer. As for time point: sample taken at primary tumor resection. Sequencing of whole RNA from tumor, nontumor lung or frozen PBMC involved no sorting. Samples came from approximately 65 TRACERx patients with untreated early-stage lung cancer. Single TCR cDNA molecules each had their own unique molecular identifier. TCRdb used MiXCR to reprocess the 5' RACE reads, holding one entry per CDR3 protein. The sample holds 2,000 to 2,500 distinct CDR3 sequences, 19% seen once. The CDR3 covers 12 residues. Germline V gives CDR1 SGHTA, CDR2 FQGNSA. The V segment lost 5 bases and the J segment 14 bases; nucleotides outside the gene matches: 9.

The sample was PBMCs, taken at surgery. The chain is built from TRBV7-2 and TRBJ2-1, with 7 bases matching TRBD1. The clonotype comes from a male donor with early-stage non-small cell lung cancer. The CDR3 region is CASSQDLGQKFF. CDR3 bases: TGTGCCAGCAGCCAGGATTTGGGACAGAAGTTCTTC.